This T cell receptor beta chain is from a study of blood T cell repertoires in COVID-19. Background on the study: Collection of acute and convalescent COVID-19 samples took place in the United States, Italy and Spain. T cells, B-cell-depleted T cells, or PBMCs provided the cDNA or gDNA that served as material.

Per the authors' pipeline: Estimates of nucleated cell counts were drawn from the amplification of reference gene primers. Some clones are missing from TCRdb's copy, which holds only in-frame ones; the method was immunoSEQ multiplex PCR. V and J calls and clone size are those listed in that table; D and trimming were worked out from the DNA. The table lists about 110,000 clones, around 82% of them singletons, with around 4.2% in the top ten. The CDR3 is 16 amino acids. Germline loops: CDR1 KGHSH, CDR2 LQKENI. V lost 5 bases and J lost 0; bases outside the gene matches: 7. This clone came up once. The chain joins TRBV18 to TRBJ1-5; 7 nucleotides align to TRBD1. The sequence was obtained from a human donor in a cohort sampled during active COVID-19. Source material: peripheral blood. This chain's CDR3 is CASSFDRADSNQPQHF. In nucleotides, the CDR3 is TGTGCCAGCTCATTCGACAGGGCGGATAGCAATCAGCCCCAGCATTTT.